This is a list of T cell receptor beta chains from one sample in a study of blood T cell repertoires in COVID-19. The assay was immunoSEQ multiplex PCR, and TCRdb's table has in-frame clones only and misses some. The table lists hundreds of thousands of clones, 88% of them singletons. The sequenced sample was peripheral blood. All receptors derive from a woman younger than 45 with COVID-19, enrolled during active disease. CDR3s include the opening cysteine and the closing phenylalanine or tryptophan. A D gene is named only where the DNA matches it firmly. Clone size is stated in some rows and not others, as once, few, many or a class when expanded.

TRBJ2-3	18	once	TRBV24-1	NA	TGTGCCACCAGTGATTGGGGGGACAGTAGCGGGAATCCAGATACGCAGTATTTT	CATSDWGDSSGNPDTQYF
TRBJ2-7	18	NA	TRBV6-2/TRBV6-3	NA	TGTGCCAGCAGTTACTATCTAAGGGCCCCCGCAGGGGAGTATGAGCAGTACTTC	CASSYYLRAPAGEYEQYF
TRBJ1-1	13	NA	TRBV4-2	NA	TGTGCCAGCAGCCACAGGGGACACACTGAAGCTTTCTTT	CASSHRGHTEAFF
TRBJ1-1	14	NA	TRBV5-1	TRBD1	TGCGCCAGCAGCAGACAGGGAGTTTTAACTGAAGCTTTCTTT	CASSRQGVLTEAFF
TRBJ2-5	15	once	TRBV20-1	TRBD2	TGCAGTGCTAGTGGCTCTAGCGGGATCCGAGAGACCCAGTACTTC	CSASGSSGIRETQYF
TRBJ1-2	14	NA	TRBV6-5	NA	TGTGCCAGCAGCCCATCCATCACTAACTATGGCTACACCTTC	CASSPSITNYGYTF
TRBJ2-5	18	NA	TRBV11-2	TRBD2	TGTGCCAGCAGCTTAGCTGGGGCTAGCGGGGGGGCTGAAGAGACCCAGTACTTC	CASSLAGASGGAEETQYF
TRBJ2-1	18	NA	TRBV10-1	TRBD2	TGCGCCAGCAGTGGGACAGGGGGACTAGCGGGTTCCTACAATGAGCAGTTCTTC	CASSGTGGLAGSYNEQFF
TRBJ1-2	15	once	TRBV6-1	NA	TGTGCCAGCAGTGAAAGGGCGGGGAATAACTATGGCTACACCTTC	CASSERAGNNYGYTF
TRBJ1-4	15	NA	TRBV5-6	TRBD1	TGTGCCAGCAGCCCAAGGGGACAGGGGGAGGAAAAACTGTTTTTT	CASSPRGQGEEKLFF
TRBJ2-1	15	NA	TRBV29-1	TRBD2	TGCAGCGTTTCCCCAGCGGGAGGGGGCTACAATGAGCAGTTCTTC	CSVSPAGGGYNEQFF
TRBJ2-5	14	NA	TRBV2	NA	TGTGCCAGCGCTTCTTTAGGGGTGGGAGAGACCCAGTACTTC	CASASLGVGETQYF
TRBJ1-4	14	NA	TRBV11-3	TRBD1	TGTGCCAGCAGCTTAGGGACAGGGGATGAAAAACTGTTTTTT	CASSLGTGDEKLFF
TRBJ2-3	16	NA	TRBV7-2	TRBD2	TGTGCCAGCAGCACCCGAGCGGGGGGGACCACAGATACGCAGTATTTT	CASSTRAGGTTDTQYF
TRBJ2-7	13	once	TRBV6-6	NA	TGTGCCAGCAGTTACCTAAAAGCCTACGAGCAGTACTTC	CASSYLKAYEQYF
TRBJ2-2	17	NA	TRBV18	TRBD2	TGTGCCAGCTCACCACCTACTAGCGGAACGAACACCGGGGAGCTGTTTTTT	CASSPPTSGTNTGELFF
TRBJ2-2	14	NA	TRBV29-1	NA	TGCAGCGTTGAACCGCGGGATCGGACCGGGGAGCTGTTTTTT	CSVEPRDRTGELFF
TRBJ1-5	12	NA	TRBV28	NA	TGTGCCACATCTACCGGGGATCAGCCCCAGCATTTT	CATSTGDQPQHF
TRBJ2-1	15	once	TRBV4-3	NA	TGCGCCAGCAGCCAAGATCGGGCAGGTCGGGGTGAGCAGTTCTTC	CASSQDRAGRGEQFF
TRBJ1-2	15	NA	TRBV3-1/TRBV3-2	TRBD1	TGTGCCAGCAGCCAAGGACAGGGTTGGAGTCATGGCTACACCTTC	CASSQGQGWSHGYTF
TRBJ2-5	14	NA	TRBV10-3	NA	TGTGCCATCAGGGGGGGACAGAATACGGAGACCCAGTACTTC	CAIRGGQNTETQYF
TRBJ2-7	14	NA	TRBV7-9	NA	TGTGCCAGCAGCTTAGGCCGGGAATTCGACGAGCAGTACTTC	CASSLGREFDEQYF
TRBJ2-2	16	few	TRBV7-2	TRBD1	TGTGCCAGCAGCCCTCGACAGGGGGGTAACACCGGGGAGCTGTTTTTT	CASSPRQGGNTGELFF
TRBJ2-1	17	NA	TRBV28	TRBD2	TGTGCCAGCAGTAACCCCTTCTTTGCGGGAGTTGACAATGAGCAGTTCTTC	CASSNPFFAGVDNEQFF
TRBJ2-1	14	NA	TRBV7-9	NA	TGTGCCAGCAGCTCCCTCGGCTCCTACAATGAGCAGTTCTTC	CASSSLGSYNEQFF
TRBJ2-1	13	NA	TRBV6-4	NA	TGTGCCAGCAGTGACTCGCTAAACAATGAGCAGTTCTTC	CASSDSLNNEQFF
TRBJ1-2	16	once	TRBV7-8	NA	TGTGCCAGCAGCCTCGTCCCCTGGGCCCCGGTCTATGGCTACACCTTC	CASSLVPWAPVYGYTF
TRBJ1-5	18	NA	TRBV27	NA	TGTGCCAGCAGTTTAGCGGGGGGGGCGGTTGAAGGCAATCAGCCCCAGCATTTT	CASSLAGGAVEGNQPQHF
TRBJ1-1	15	NA	TRBV2	TRBD1	TGTGCCAGCAGTGAGTCGGGACAGGGGTTGACTGAAGCTTTCTTT	CASSESGQGLTEAFF
TRBJ1-4	12	NA	TRBV4-1	NA	TGCGCCAGCAGCCCTGAGAATGAAAAACTGTTTTTT	CASSPENEKLFF
TRBJ1-2	12	NA	TRBV6-5	NA	TGTGCCAGCACCAGCGGTCAGAGGGGCTACACCTTC	CASTSGQRGYTF
TRBJ1-6	16	NA	TRBV27	TRBD1	TGTGCCAGCCGTCTTGGGACAGGGGAATCATTTTCACCCCTCCACTTT	CASRLGTGESFSPLHF
TRBJ1-1	15	NA	TRBV9	NA	TGTGCCAGCAGCGTAGACGACAGAGGAAGTCCTGAAGCTTTCTTT	CASSVDDRGSPEAFF
TRBJ2-3	15	NA	TRBV6-4	NA	TGTGCCAGCAGTGAAGGCGGGACTAGCACAGATACGCAGTATTTT	CASSEGGTSTDTQYF
TRBJ2-7	15	NA	TRBV28	NA	TGTGCCAGCAGTGAAGGGAGGGGGGGGATCTACGAGCAGTACTTC	CASSEGRGGIYEQYF
TRBJ1-6	14	NA	TRBV6-2/TRBV6-3	NA	TGTGCCAGCAGTCCCGGACAGATTAATTCACCCCTCCACTTT	CASSPGQINSPLHF
TRBJ1-2	14	NA	TRBV14	NA	TGTGCCAGCAGCCAACAGGGAGGCGGCTATGGCTACACCTTC	CASSQQGGGYGYTF
TRBJ2-2	13	once	TRBV9	NA	TGTGCCAGCAGCGTCCGGGTCACCGGGGAGCTGTTTTTT	CASSVRVTGELFF
TRBJ2-7	13	NA	TRBV14	NA	TGTGCCAGCAGCCTCGGATCCGGAGGGGAGCAGTACTTC	CASSLGSGGEQYF
TRBJ1-3	12	NA	TRBV5-1	NA	TGCGCCAGCAGCGTGGCAGGAAACACCATATATTTT	CASSVAGNTIYF
TRBJ2-3	15	NA	TRBV7-9	NA	TGTGCCAGCAGCTTTTGGGGAGCCAGCACAGATACGCAGTATTTT	CASSFWGASTDTQYF
TRBJ1-4	16	NA	TRBV21-1	NA	TGTGCCAGCAGCAAACGCCCAGGGGGCGTCGATGAAAAACTGTTTTTT	CASSKRPGGVDEKLFF